A single T cell receptor (beta chain) is shown here with its context. All donors were Caucasian adults living in Nashville, Tennessee. Researchers partitioned CD4+ cells into CD45RA+ naive and CD45RA-negative memory subsets. The CDR3 totals 17 residues. Germline loops: CDR1 MDHEN, CDR2 SYDVKM. Trimming removed 1 base from V and 5 bases from J; junction bases left unmatched: 11. These data originate in a study of shared clonotypes between healthy human individuals. Original handling: ImmunoSEQ output lacked quality scores and full-length reads, limiting matched filtering. Using immunoSEQ multiplex PCR, the repertoire was profiled, and TCRdb retains in-frame clones only, with some absent. The DNA was the basis for D and trimming; V, J and clone size are from that table. This table has approximately 2,300,000 clones, approximately 90% appearing once.

This rearrangement joins TRBV28 to TRBJ2-5, with TRBD2 matching 9 bases. The specimen sequenced was naive CD4+ T cells from PBMCs. Subset indicated: CD45RA+ positively selected. The sequence was obtained from a man in his late teens or twenties in good health. Some clones in this sample may be carry-over from other donors' samples. The CDR3 DNA reads TGTGCCAGCAGTTTATCAAAAGTAGCGGGAGTGGGGGAGACCCAGTACTTC. Amino acids: CASSLSKVAGVGETQYF. Full variable domain (missing parts from reference TRBV28 and TRBJ2-5): DVKVTQSSRYLVKRTGEKVFLECVQDMDHENMFWYRQDPGLGLRLIYFSYDVKMKEKGDIPEGYSVSREKKERFSLILESASTNQTSMYLCASSLSKVAGVGETQYFGPGTRLLVL.